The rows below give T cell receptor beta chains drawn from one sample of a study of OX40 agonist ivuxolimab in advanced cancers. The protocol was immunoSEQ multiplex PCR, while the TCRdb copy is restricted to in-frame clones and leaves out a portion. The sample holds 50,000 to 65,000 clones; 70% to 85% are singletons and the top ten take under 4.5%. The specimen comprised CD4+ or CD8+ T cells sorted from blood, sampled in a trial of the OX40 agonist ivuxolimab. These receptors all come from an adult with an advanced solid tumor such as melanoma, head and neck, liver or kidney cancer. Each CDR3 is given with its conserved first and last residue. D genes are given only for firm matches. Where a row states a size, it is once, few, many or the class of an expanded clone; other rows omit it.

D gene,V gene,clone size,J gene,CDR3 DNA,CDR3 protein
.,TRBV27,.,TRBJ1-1,TGTGCCAGCAGCCCACGCAGGACCGGCGAAGCTTTCTTT,CASSPRRTGEAFF
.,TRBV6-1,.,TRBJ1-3,TGTGCCAGCAGTGGACCGGGGGCGGCGAGAGGGTACGGTGGAAACACCATATATTTT,CASSGPGAARGYGGNTIYF
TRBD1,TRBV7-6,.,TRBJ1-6,TGTGCCAGCAGCAACGGACAGGCAGGTTCACCCCTCCACTTT,CASSNGQAGSPLHF
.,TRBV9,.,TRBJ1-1,TGTGCCAGCAGCCCATCGAGTGTAGGGTTTCAAGCTTTCTTT,CASSPSSVGFQAFF
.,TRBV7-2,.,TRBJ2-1,TGTGCCAGCAGCTTAACCAGGGGAGGCGGTGAGCAGTTCTTC,CASSLTRGGGEQFF
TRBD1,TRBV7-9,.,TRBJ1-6,TGCGCCAGCAGCCAAATCATGCAGGGGGATTCACCCCTCCACTTT,CASSQIMQGDSPLHF
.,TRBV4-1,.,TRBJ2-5,TGCGCCAGCAGCCAAGTAATGGTCTTGCGGGTAGGCAGGGAACAAGAGACCCAGTACTTC,CASSQVMVLRVGREQETQYF
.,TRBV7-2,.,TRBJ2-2,TGTGCCAGCAGCCCCTCGGTCGGGGAGCTGTTTTTT,CASSPSVGELFF
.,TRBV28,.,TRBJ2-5,.,CASSFLETQYF
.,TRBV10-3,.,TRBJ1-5,TGTGCCATCAGTGAGCGAAATCAGCCCCAGCATTTT,CAISERNQPQHF
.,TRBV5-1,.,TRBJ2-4,TGCGCCAGCAGCTTGGTTTTGGGGGAACAAAACATTCAGTACTTC,CASSLVLGEQNIQYF
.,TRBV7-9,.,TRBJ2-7,TGTGCCAGCAGCCAAACCCCTGGGGACTCCTGGGGCGAGCAGTACTTC,CASSQTPGDSWGEQYF
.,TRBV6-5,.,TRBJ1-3,TGTGCCAGCAGTTACTCTGGCCAGCAACCTACCATATATTTT,CASSYSGQQPTIYF
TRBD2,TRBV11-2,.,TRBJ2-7,TGTGCCAGCAGCCCCCGGACTAGCGGGGGGTACGAGCAGTACTTC,CASSPRTSGGYEQYF
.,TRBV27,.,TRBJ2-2,TGTGCCAGCAGTCGATCACCGACGAACACCGGGGAGCTGTTTTTT,CASSRSPTNTGELFF
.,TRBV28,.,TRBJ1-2,TGTGCCAGCAGTTTACGGGGGGCAATTGGCTACACCTTC,CASSLRGAIGYTF
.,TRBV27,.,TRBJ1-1,TGTGCCAGCAGACCTGCGGGGTACCCCATGAACACTGAAGCTTTCTTT,CASRPAGYPMNTEAFF
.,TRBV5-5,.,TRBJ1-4,TGTGCCAGCAGCGAAGGTCGGACATATGAAAAACTGTTTTTT,CASSEGRTYEKLFF
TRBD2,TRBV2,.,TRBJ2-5,TGTGCCAGCAGGGCGACTAGCGGGGGGGAAGAGACCCAGTACTTC,CASRATSGGEETQYF
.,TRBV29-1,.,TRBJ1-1,TGCAGCGTTGCCAGTACGAACACTGAAGCTTTCTTT,CSVASTNTEAFF
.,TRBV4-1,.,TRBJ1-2,TGCGCCAGCAGCCAAGACGACCCATCTAACTATGGCTACACCTTC,CASSQDDPSNYGYTF
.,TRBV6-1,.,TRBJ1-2,TGTGCCAGCAGTGAAAGACACCCTCTTGGCTACACCTTC,CASSERHPLGYTF
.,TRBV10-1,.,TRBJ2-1,TGCGCCTGCAGGGCTGGAGGGGGGACTGAGCAGTTCTTC,CACRAGGGTEQFF
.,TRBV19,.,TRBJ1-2,TGTGCCAGTCGAAGGGTGGGACGGACCTATGGCTACACCTTC,CASRRVGRTYGYTF
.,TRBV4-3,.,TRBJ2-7,TGCGCCAGCAGCCAAGCAACAGGGTGGATCTACGAGCAGTACTTC,CASSQATGWIYEQYF
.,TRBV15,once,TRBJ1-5,TGTGCCACCAGCAGAAAGGACGGTAGAAATCAGCCCCAGCATTTT,CATSRKDGRNQPQHF
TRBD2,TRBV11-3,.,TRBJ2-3,TGTGCCAGCAGCATACAAATCGGGACTAGCGGAGATACGCAGTATTTT,CASSIQIGTSGDTQYF
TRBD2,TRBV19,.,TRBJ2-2,TGTGCCAGTAGTCCGGGACTAGGGGACACCGGGGAGCTGTTTTTT,CASSPGLGDTGELFF
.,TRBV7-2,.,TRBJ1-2,TGTGCCAGCAGCTTCACGAACGTTGGGCATGGCTACACCTTC,CASSFTNVGHGYTF
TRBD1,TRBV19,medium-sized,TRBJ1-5,TGTGCCAGTAGATTTACAGGGGTCGGTCAGCCCCAGCATTTT,CASRFTGVGQPQHF
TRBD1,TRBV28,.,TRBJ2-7,TGTGCCAGCAGTTTAGGGGGCGGGACAGGGGGTTACGAGCAGTACTTC,CASSLGGGTGGYEQYF
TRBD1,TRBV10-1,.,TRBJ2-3,TGCGCCAGCAGTGCCCGACAGGGGGGTTTTGATACGCAGTATTTT,CASSARQGGFDTQYF
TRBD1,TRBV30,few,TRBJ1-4,TGTGCCTTGGGGGGCCGGGACAGTCTCGAAAAACTGTTTTTT,CALGGRDSLEKLFF
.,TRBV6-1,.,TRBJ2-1,TGTGCCAGCAGTGAGCCGCCGACACGACTCGCTAACAATGAGCAGTTCTTC,CASSEPPTRLANNEQFF
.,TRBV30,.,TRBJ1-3,TGTGCCTGGCGTTGGGGGACGGCAAGCTCTGGAAACACCATATATTTT,CAWRWGTASSGNTIYF
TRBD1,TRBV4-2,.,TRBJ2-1,TGTGCCAGCAGCACCGATACCAGGGGGAAGGAAGATGAGCAGTTCTTC,CASSTDTRGKEDEQFF
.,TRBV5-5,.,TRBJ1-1,TGTGCCAGCAGCGGCTATCTGGAGAACACTGAAGCTTTCTTT,CASSGYLENTEAFF
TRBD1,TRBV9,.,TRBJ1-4,TGTGCCAGCAGCGTAGCAATCTTGCCGACAGGGACATCAACTAATGAAAAACTGTTTTTT,CASSVAILPTGTSTNEKLFF
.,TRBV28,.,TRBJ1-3,TGTGCCAGCACCCCGGGCGGGGGCAGAAACACCATATATTTT,CASTPGGGRNTIYF
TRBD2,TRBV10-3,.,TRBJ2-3,TGTGCCAGCCGACTAGCGGGGGAGACAGATACGCAGTATTTT,CASRLAGETDTQYF
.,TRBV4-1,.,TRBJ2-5,TGCGCCAGCAGCCAAGAAGGAGGGGGCTTCGGGGAGACCCAGTACTTC,CASSQEGGGFGETQYF
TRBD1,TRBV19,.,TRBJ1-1,TGTGCCAGTACCCGACAGGGAGGGACTGAAGCTTTCTTT,CASTRQGGTEAFF
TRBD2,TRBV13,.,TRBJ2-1,TGTGCCAGCAGCTCCAGAGGGACTAGCGGGTTTAATGAGCAGTTCTTC,CASSSRGTSGFNEQFF
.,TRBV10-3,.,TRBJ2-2,TGTGCCATCAGCCAAAGTAGGGGACTCGACCTCACCGGGGAGCTGTTTTTT,CAISQSRGLDLTGELFF
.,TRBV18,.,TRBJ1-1,TGTGCCAGCTCAAGGGGGTACACTGAAGCTTTCTTT,CASSRGYTEAFF
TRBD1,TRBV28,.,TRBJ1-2,TGTGCCAGCAGGACCGGGACAGATACTGGCTACACCTTC,CASRTGTDTGYTF
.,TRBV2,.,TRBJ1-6,TGTGCCAGCAGTGAAGGGGTTTATTCACCCCTCCACTTT,CASSEGVYSPLHF
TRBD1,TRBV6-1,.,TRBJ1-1,TGTGCCAGCAGAGAGAGACAGGGAAGCACTGAAGCTTTCTTT,CASRERQGSTEAFF
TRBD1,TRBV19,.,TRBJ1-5,TGTGCCAGTAAGGGGGCCGGGACAGGGGGCCCTCGGTCGAATCAGCCCCAGCATTTT,CASKGAGTGGPRSNQPQHF
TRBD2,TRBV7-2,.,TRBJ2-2,TGTGCCAGCAGCAGGCGCCAGGGAACTAGCGGGGGACGAACCGGGGAGCTGTTTTTT,CASSRRQGTSGGRTGELFF
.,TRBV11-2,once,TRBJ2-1,TGTGCCAGCAGCCGCTTGACACTCTTCAATGAGCAGTTCTTC,CASSRLTLFNEQFF
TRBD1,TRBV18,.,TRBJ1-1,TGTGCCAGCTCATCCCAGGGGGCCACTGAAGCTTTCTTT,CASSSQGATEAFF
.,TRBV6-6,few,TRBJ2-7,TGTGCCAGCATTTCCCCCACAATATTTTACGAGCAGTACTTC,CASISPTIFYEQYF
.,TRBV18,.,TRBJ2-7,TGTGCCAGCTCCCCCTCCGGGGAGCAGTACTTC,CASSPSGEQYF
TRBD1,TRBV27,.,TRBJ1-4,TGTGCCAGCAGTGGGGACAGGGGGCATGAAAAACTGTTTTTT,CASSGDRGHEKLFF
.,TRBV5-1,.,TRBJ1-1,TGCGCCAGCAGCCCTCCTACCGGGACGGCGAACACTGAAGCTTTCTTT,CASSPPTGTANTEAFF
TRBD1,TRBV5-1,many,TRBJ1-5,TGCGCCAGCAGCTTAGGGACAGGTGTTAGCAATCAGCCCCAGCATTTT,CASSLGTGVSNQPQHF
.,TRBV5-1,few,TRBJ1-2,TGCGCCAGCAGCTTGGGGCCTCGGTATGGCTACACCTTC,CASSLGPRYGYTF
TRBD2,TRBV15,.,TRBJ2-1,TGTGCCACCAGCAGGACTAGCGGGAGTTTTAATGAGCAGTTCTTC,CATSRTSGSFNEQFF